This entry lists 15 T cell receptor beta chains sequenced from one sample in a study of control samples from healthy donors and cancer patients. Assay: immunoSEQ multiplex PCR; the TCRdb copy retains only in-frame clones and omits some. This table has under 450,000 clones, about nine tenths appearing once. Sequencing was carried out using PBMCs. The receptors here all came from a middle-aged man with head and neck cancer.

The V call is TRBV11-2, the J call TRBJ2-7; 7 bases map to TRBD2. From germline, CDR1 is SGHAT and CDR2 FQNNGV. CDR3 length: 12 amino acids. V lost 5 bases to trimming and J lost 4 bases; unmatched junction nucleotides: 2. This chain's CDR3 is CASSVAGYEQYF. CDR3 coding DNA: TGTGCCAGCAGCGTAGCGGGTTACGAGCAGTACTTC.

In the case of this clone: One junction end does not reproduce the germline sequence, and a read error may be involved. The chain recombines TRBV10-3 with TRBJ2-3; 9 nucleotides line up with TRBD2. CDR1 ENHRY and CDR2 SYGVKD come from the germline V gene. This CDR3 spans 11 amino acids. CDR3 sequence (DNA): TGCCTAGCGGGAAGCACAGATACGCAGTATTTT. Amino acid sequence: CLAGSTDTQYF.

The rearrangement uses TRBV18 and TRBJ2-1, with no clear D. Trimming took off 3 bases at V and 8 bases at J, with 5 bases between the two ends. The CDR3 has 11 residues. Germline V lookup: CDR1 KGHSH, CDR2 LQKENI. In DNA, the CDR3 is TGTGCCAGCTCACCTCTACATGAGCAGTTCTTC. As protein: CASSPLHEQFF.

The J gene is TRBJ2-1, the V gene TRBV11-2, with D possibly matching TRBD1 (5 bases). Looked up from germline, CDR1 is SGHAT and CDR2 is FQNNGV. The CDR3 covers 15 residues. The V end lost 1 base, the J end lost 6 bases, and 13 bases lay between the germline ends. The chain's CDR3 is CASSLGGASGNEQFF. CDR3 bases: TGTGCCAGCAGCTTAGGGGGCGCTTCGGGCAATGAGCAGTTCTTC.

The V and J genes are TRBV7-8 and TRBJ1-1, with 7 bases matching TRBD1. The CDR3 covers 14 residues. The V gene's germline CDR1 is SGHVS and CDR2 FQNEAQ. V was pared by 0 bases and J by 4 bases, with 2 bases of the junction left unmatched. The chain's CDR3 is CASSLAPGGTEAFF. For the CDR3, the DNA is TGTGCCAGCAGCTTAGCGCCAGGGGGCACTGAAGCTTTCTTT.

V gene TRBV27 combines with J gene TRBJ1-1; D is undetermined. CDR1 is MNHEY and CDR2 is SMNVEV in the germline V gene (reference sequence). Deletions cut 0 bases from V and 2 bases from J, with 13 bases between. This CDR3 spans 16 amino acids. Here the CDR3 reads CASSLSVGEINTEAFF. As DNA, the CDR3 is TGTGCCAGCAGTTTATCCGTAGGAGAAATAAACACTGAAGCTTTCTTT.

This chain links TRBV9 with TRBJ2-3; D is possibly TRBD2 (5 bases). Trimming shortened V by 0 bases and J by 0 bases, and 8 bases separated the two germline ends. CDR1 is SGDLS and CDR2 is YYNGEE in the germline V gene. This CDR3 is 15 amino acids long. In DNA, the CDR3 is TGTGCCAGCAGCGTAGAAGCGGTTAGCACAGATACGCAGTATTTT. As protein: CASSVEAVSTDTQYF.

The rearrangement links TRBV12-3 or TRBV12-4 to TRBJ2-5, with TRBD1 identical over 8 bases. Trimming removed 6 bases from V and 5 bases from J; junction bases left unmatched: 5. CDR3 size: 13 residues. CDR3 loop: CASSPDRGETQYF. DNA for the CDR3: TGTGCCAGCAGCCCTGACAGGGGCGAGACCCAGTACTTC.

The chain is built from TRBV6-2 or TRBV6-3 and TRBJ1-4, with 9 bases fitting TRBD1. CDR3 length: 17 amino acids. From germline, CDR1 is MNHEY and CDR2 SVGEGT. V was clipped by 4 bases and J by 8 bases; unmatched bases: 14. The CDR3 nucleotides read TGTGCCAGCAGTTTTCCCGGGACAGGGAGTGACTTGGAAAAACTGTTTTTT. This sequence encodes CASSFPGTGSDLEKLFF.

The V call is TRBV12-5, the J call TRBJ2-2; tentatively, D is TRBD1 (6 bases). V shed 2 bases and J shed 6 bases, with 10 bases lying between them. Looked up from germline, CDR1 is LGHNT and CDR2 is FRNRAP. The CDR3 has 14 amino acids. CDR3 in DNA: TGTGCTAGTGGTTTGAACAGGGTCCCCGGGGAGCTGTTTTTT. It is translated as CASGLNRVPGELFF.

This CDR3 is CASSSQSQSSYNSPLHF. The CDR3 nucleotides read TGTGCCAGCAGTTCCCAATCACAGAGCTCCTATAATTCACCCCTCCACTTT. The rearrangement uses TRBV27 and TRBJ1-6; D is undetermined. V gave up 4 bases and J gave up 0 bases, with 13 bases separating them. The CDR3 contains 17 residues. Germline V gives CDR1 MNHEY, CDR2 SMNVEV (reference sequence).

This clone was seen just once. The CDR3 nucleotides read TGTGCCAGCGGCCGTCGGGGGAGCAATCAGCCCCAGCATTTT. Protein product: CASGRRGSNQPQHF. The V gene is TRBV27, the J gene TRBJ1-5; a possible D gene is TRBD1 (5 bases). Per germline, CDR1 MNHEY and CDR2 SMNVEV (reference sequence). CDR3 length: 14 amino acids. Trimming left V 8 bases short and J 1 base short, with 12 bases between.

Of note for this clone: Relative to the germline gene, one junction end is altered; a read error may explain this. The V gene is TRBV19, the J gene TRBJ2-2; D is possibly TRBD2 (6 bases). Per germline, CDR1 LNHDA and CDR2 SQIVND (reference sequence). This CDR3 is built from 16 residues. CDR3 in DNA: TGTGCCAGTAGTATAGATCGGGGGTCCTCGGCCCGGGGAGCTGTTTTT. It yields the protein CASSIDRGSSARGAVF.

This clone was counted once. The CDR3 DNA is TGTGCCAGCAGCGCCCAAACCGCGGGAGGCGGCACAGATACGCAGTATTTT. It translates to CASSAQTAGGGTDTQYF. This chain links TRBV9 with TRBJ2-3, with TRBD2 matching over 8 bases. Germline assignment: CDR1 SGDLS and CDR2 YYNGEE. V trimming: 3 bases; J trimming: 1 base; junction bases outside the gene matches: 10. The CDR3 runs 17 residues. Combining the CDR3 with reference TRBV9 and TRBJ2-3 gives the whole variable domain DSGVTQTPKHLITATGQRVTLRCSPRSGDLSVYWYQQSLDQGLQFLIQYYNGEERAKGNILERFSAQQFPDLHSELNLSSLELGDSALYFCASSAQTAGGGTDTQYFGPGTRLTVL.

The V call is TRBV19, the J call TRBJ1-1, with 7 bases that match TRBD1. The CDR3 spans 14 residues. The V gene's germline CDR1 is LNHDA and CDR2 SQIVND (reference sequence). The V and J ends lost 6 bases and 5 bases, in that order; junction bases with no gene match: 9. CDR3 amino acids: CASRIIQGMTEAFF. The CDR3 DNA is TGTGCCAGTAGGATAATACAGGGGATGACTGAAGCTTTCTTT. The full variable domain, completed using reference TRBV19 and TRBJ1-1, is DGGITQSPKYLFRKEGQNVTLSCEQNLNHDAMYWYRQDPGQGLRLIYYSQIVNDFQKGDIAEGYSVSREKKESFPLTVTSAQKNPTAFYLCASRIIQGMTEAFFGQGTRLTVV.